The next 11 T cell receptor beta chains were all read from a single sample in a study of spatial heterogeneity in lung cancer. A single record per CDR3 protein comes from TCRdb applying MiXCR to the 5' RACE reads. The sample records about 13,000 distinct CDR3 sequences, 9.5% to 13% being singletons. Described time point: sample taken at primary tumor resection. Whole RNA was taken from tumor, nontumor lung or frozen PBMC; it was then sequenced unsorted. Source: PBMCs, taken at surgery. All receptors derive from a male donor with early-stage non-small cell lung cancer.

Ten or more counts support this clonotype. The chain links TRBV7-9 to TRBJ2-1; TRBD2 aligns across 16 bases. The CDR3 loop spans 21 amino acids. Looked up from germline, CDR1 is SEHNR and CDR2 is FQNEAQ (reference sequence). V gave up 6 bases and J gave up 5 bases; unmatched junction bases: 19. CDR3 in amino acids: CASSFLVRGLAGGPSHNEQFF. The DNA for the CDR3 is TGTGCCAGCAGTTTCCTTGTCCGGGGACTAGCGGGAGGGCCTTCCCACAATGAGCAGTTCTTC.

This clonotype was picked up many times. The chain recombines TRBV5-6 with TRBJ2-1, with D perhaps matching TRBD2 (6 bases). V gave up 3 bases and J gave up 1 base, with 11 bases separating them. The germline V gene encodes CDR1 SGHDT and CDR2 YYEEEE. This CDR3 region has 15 residues. CDR3 sequence (DNA): TGTGCCAGCAGCTACCAGGAGGGGTCCTACAATGAGCAGTTCTTC. Its translation: CASSYQEGSYNEQFF.

This clonotype was counted many times. The chain links TRBV28 to TRBJ2-7; D might be TRBD1 or TRBD2, each matching 5 bases. Trimming pared 6 bases from V and 2 bases from J, leaving 14 bases between. Germline V gives CDR1 MDHEN, CDR2 SYDVKM. The CDR3 loop spans 14 amino acids. CDR3 coding DNA: TGTGCCAGCAGACCGGGACGACAACCCTACGAGCAGTACTTC. The encoded protein is CASRPGRQPYEQYF.

This clonotype has ten or more counts. CDR3: CASCKNTGELFF. CDR3 DNA: TGTGCCAGCTGCAAGAACACCGGGGAGCTGTTTTTT. The V call is TRBV12-3 or TRBV12-4, the J call TRBJ2-2; unclear D gene. With 8 bases removed from V and 1 base from J, the gap between germline ends came to 5 bases. This CDR3 region has 12 residues.

This clonotype is deemed medium-sized (0.01 to 0.1%). V is TRBV29-1 and J is TRBJ2-1, with 10 bases identical to TRBD2. This CDR3 region has 13 residues. The V gene's germline CDR1 is SQVTM and CDR2 ANQGSEA. J gave up 10 bases and V 7 bases, and 10 bases lay outside the gene matches. The CDR3 nucleotides are TGCAGCGCGGGGGCTAGCGGGAGTCAGGAGCAGTTCTTC. Protein product: CSAGASGSQEQFF.

In this sample, this clonotype turned up many times. The chain has TRBV20-1 and TRBJ1-5; D gene ambiguous. V shed 4 bases and J shed 0 bases, with 16 bases lying between them. This CDR3 comprises 16 residues. Germline assignment: CDR1 DFQATT and CDR2 SNEGSKA (reference sequence). This CDR3 is CSAKGGSAYSNQPQHF. The CDR3 DNA is TGCAGTGCTAAGGGAGGGTCAGCATATAGCAATCAGCCCCAGCATTTT.

The chain uses TRBV2 and TRBJ1-4, with D unclear. The CDR3 contains 11 residues. CDR1 is SNHLY and CDR2 is FYNNEI in the germline V gene. Trimming pared 6 bases from V and 7 bases from J, leaving 6 bases between. The CDR3 spells CASRLSEKLFF. The CDR3, as DNA: TGTGCCAGCAGGCTGAGTGAAAAACTGTTTTTT.

This clonotype was counted many times. The chain couples TRBV24-1 to TRBJ2-2; D gene ambiguous. The CDR3 has 13 amino acids. V lost 6 bases, J lost 1 base, and 5 bases lay in between. Per the germline V gene, CDR1 is KGHDR and CDR2 is SFDVKD. The CDR3 is CATSRRNTGELFF. Here the CDR3 DNA reads TGTGCCACCAGTAGGCGGAACACCGGGGAGCTGTTTTTT.

This clonotype was detected many times. J is TRBJ1-5 and V is TRBV20-1, with TRBD1 matching 9 bases. The CDR3 consists of 14 residues. V was clipped by 5 bases and J by 6 bases; unmatched bases: 8. Germline V gives CDR1 DFQATT, CDR2 SNEGSKA (reference sequence). The CDR3 coding sequence is TGCAGTGCTCCAGACAGGGGGGTTGGTCAGCCCCAGCATTTT. Amino acid sequence: CSAPDRGVGQPQHF.

This clonotype is labeled medium-sized. This rearrangement joins TRBV3-1 to TRBJ1-1, with unresolved D. Germline CDR1 is LGHDT and CDR2 is YNNKEL (reference sequence). The CDR3 contains 13 residues. Trimming removed 4 bases at V and 1 base at J, with 7 bases between. CDR3 DNA: TGTGCCAGCAGCCCTCACAAGAACACTGAAGCTTTCTTT. Translated, it gives CASSPHKNTEAFF.

This clonotype was seen ten or more times. The chain couples TRBV28 to TRBJ2-7; the D gene is possibly TRBD2 (5 bases). With 3 bases removed from V and 1 base from J, the gap between germline ends came to 10 bases. The CDR3 extends over 14 amino acids. Looked up from germline, CDR1 is MDHEN and CDR2 is SYDVKM. CDR3 in amino acids: CASSFRGRSYEQYF. DNA for the CDR3: TGTGCCAGCAGTTTCCGGGGAAGGTCCTACGAGCAGTACTTC. Full variable domain (outside the CDR3, taken from reference TRBV28 and TRBJ2-7): DVKVTQSSRYLVKRTGEKVFLECVQDMDHENMFWYRQDPGLGLRLIYFSYDVKMKEKGDIPEGYSVSREKKERFSLILESASTNQTSMYLCASSFRGRSYEQYFGPGTRLTVT.